This T cell receptor (beta chain) was obtained from a study of Graves' ophthalmopathy and Graves' hyperthyroidism. This CDR3 has 15 amino acids. Trimming cost V 4 bases and J 4 bases, with 16 bases left between them. Germline assignment: CDR1 MNHEY and CDR2 SMNVEV (reference sequence). Many counts were recorded for this clonotype. Investigators amplified TCR beta CDR3 regions from RNA transcripts. First-round RT-PCR used HTBI primers; second-round multiplex PCR followed. Each CDR3 protein is one row after TCRdb ran MiXCR on the multiplex PCR reads. The data contain about 220,000 distinct CDR3 sequences, 20% to 25% of them seen just once; the ten biggest clones take up under 55%.

The rearrangement uses TRBV27 and TRBJ1-1; D possibly corresponds to TRBD1 (6 bases). The specimen was peripheral blood. This receptor was identified in a woman in her 50s with Graves' ophthalmopathy. CDR3 sequence reads: CASSSNWSRGTEAFF. The CDR3 DNA follows: TGTGCCAGCAGTTCGAATTGGAGCAGGGGCACTGAAGCTTTCTTT.